Listed here is a single T cell receptor beta chain. The assay was immunoSEQ multiplex PCR, and TCRdb's table has in-frame clones only and misses some. The data hold about 39,000 clones, with about 90% observed a single time. The data were obtained in a study of T cell responses to AZD1222 COVID-19 vaccine. Trimming removed 7 bases from V and 2 bases from J, with 6 bases in between. This CDR3 spans 12 amino acids. Germline lookup yields CDR1 MDHEN and CDR2 SYDVKM. This specimen was peripheral blood, taken 28 days after the second dose of the MenACWY control vaccine. The chain links TRBV28 to TRBJ2-4, with no clear D. The sequence came from an adult who received the MenACWY meningococcal vaccine as a control. The CDR3 coding sequence is TGTGCCAGCACTACAACCAAAAACATTCAGTACTTC. This translates into CASTTTKNIQYF. Based on the CDR3 plus reference TRBV28 and TRBJ2-4, the full variable domain is DVKVTQSSRYLVKRTGEKVFLECVQDMDHENMFWYRQDPGLGLRLIYFSYDVKMKEKGDIPEGYSVSREKKERFSLILESASTNQTSMYLCASTTTKNIQYFGAGTRLSVL.